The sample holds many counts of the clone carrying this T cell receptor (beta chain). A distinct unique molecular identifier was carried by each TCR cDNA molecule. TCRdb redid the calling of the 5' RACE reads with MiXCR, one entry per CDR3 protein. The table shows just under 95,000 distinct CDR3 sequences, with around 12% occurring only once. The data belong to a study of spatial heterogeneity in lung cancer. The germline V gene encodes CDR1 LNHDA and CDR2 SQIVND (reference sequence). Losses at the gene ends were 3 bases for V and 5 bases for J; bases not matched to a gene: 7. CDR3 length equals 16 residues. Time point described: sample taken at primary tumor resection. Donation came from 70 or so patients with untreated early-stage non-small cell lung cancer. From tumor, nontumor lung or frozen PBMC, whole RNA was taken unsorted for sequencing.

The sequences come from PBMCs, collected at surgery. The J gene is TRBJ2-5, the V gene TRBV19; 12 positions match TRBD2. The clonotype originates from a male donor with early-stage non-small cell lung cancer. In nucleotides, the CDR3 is TGTGCCAGTAGTATTAGGACTAGCGGGGCCCGGGAGACCCAGTACTTC. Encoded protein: CASSIRTSGARETQYF. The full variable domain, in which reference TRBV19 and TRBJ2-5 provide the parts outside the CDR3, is DGGITQSPKYLFRKEGQNVTLSCEQNLNHDAMYWYRQDPGQGLRLIYYSQIVNDFQKGDIAEGYSVSREKKESFPLTVTSAQKNPTAFYLCASSIRTSGARETQYFGPGTRLLVL.